This TCR beta chain was documented in a study of naive and memory T cell subsets. Two oligonucleotides, mixed equimolar, formed the beta constant-region primer covering TRBC1 and TRBC2. Nested alpha and beta constant-region primers with the SP2 primer drove four PCR rounds on ligated cDNA. One entry per CDR3 protein, called by TCRdb with MiXCR from the UMI-ligation and nested PCR reads. This table has approximately 150,000 distinct CDR3 sequences, roughly 20% appearing once. The CDR3 runs to 16 residues. Trimming pared 0 bases from V and 5 bases from J, leaving 16 bases between. Germline V CDR1 and CDR2: LGHDT, YNNKEL (reference sequence). Points from the study as a whole: Especially in CD8 cells, naive repertoires contained a few larger clonotypes, possibly CD45RA-re-expressing memory cells.

For this clonotype: What it binds is unknown.

The TCR originated in a human donor in good health. The chain uses TRBV3-1 and TRBJ2-5, with D possibly called TRBD1 or TRBD2 (5 bases each). Sequencing input: naive CD4+ T cells from blood. The CDR3 sequence: CASSQDGGLTGETQYF. The CDR3 DNA reads as TGTGCCAGCAGCCAAGATGGGGGTTTGACGGGGGAGACCCAGTACTTC.